This entry lists 30 T cell receptor beta chains sequenced from one sample in a study of technical replicates of blood from a few donors. Clones were read by immunoSEQ multiplex PCR, and TCRdb kept only the in-frame ones, dropping some. In the table there are more than 90,000 clones, 95% of which are singletons. Sequences were obtained from T cells isolated from PBMCs. Receptors originate from a human donor in good health.

The V call is TRBV5-1, the J call TRBJ2-7, with D unclear. With 5 bases removed from V and 3 bases from J, the gap between germline ends came to 15 bases. Germline V gene lookup returns CDR1 SGHRS and CDR2 YFSETQ. The CDR3 is made up of 14 amino acids. For the CDR3, the DNA is TGCGCCAGCAGGTTAGTACCCGAGGACTACGAGCAGTACTTC. Translating gives CASRLVPEDYEQYF.

In regard to this clone: Additional DNA sequences in this sample encode the identical CDR3. This chain links TRBV5-1 with TRBJ1-2; 9 bases are a match to TRBD1. The CDR3 contains 15 residues. Germline CDR1 and CDR2: SGHRS and YFSETQ. The J segment lost 3 bases and the V segment lost 4 bases, leaving 7 bases of the junction unmatched. The CDR3 here is CASSLGQGRDYGYTF. The CDR3 coding sequence is TGCGCCAGCAGCCTGGGACAGGGCAGGGACTATGGCTACACCTTC.

This chain joins TRBV11-3 and TRBJ2-7; no reliable D call. V dropped 2 bases and J dropped 3 bases, with 8 bases sitting between them. CDR1 and CDR2 from the germline V gene are SGHNT and YENEEA. The CDR3 length is 13 residues. Written as DNA, the CDR3 is TGTGCCAGCAGCTTAAGCGATGGCTACGAGCAGTACTTC. This encodes CASSLSDGYEQYF.

The chain has TRBV9 and TRBJ2-7; the match to TRBD2 covers 11 bases. Germline V gene sequence: CDR1 SGDLS, CDR2 YYNGEE. Trimming cost V 0 bases and J 3 bases; bases outside gene matches: 8. The CDR3 length is 17 residues. CDR3 in DNA: TGTGCCAGCAGCGTAGAGTCTAGCGGGGGGTACGTCTACGAGCAGTACTTC. This gives the protein CASSVESSGGYVYEQYF.

The V and J genes are TRBV19 and TRBJ1-5; 7 bases align to TRBD1. Germline V lookup: CDR1 LNHDA, CDR2 SQIVND (reference sequence). The CDR3 is 13 amino acids. Trimming at V came to 9 bases and at J to 8 bases, leaving 10 bases not matched to a gene. The CDR3: CASCPTGDEPQHF. In nucleotides, the CDR3 is TGTGCCAGCTGTCCCACAGGGGACGAGCCCCAGCATTTT.

The chain uses TRBV11-2 and TRBJ2-7; TRBD2 is a possible D gene (5 bases). The V gene lost 3 bases and the J gene lost 2 bases, with 11 bases spanning the gap. Germline V gene data show CDR1 as SGHAT and CDR2 as FQNNGV. This CDR3 contains 14 residues. The chain's CDR3 is CASSFPGLTYEQYF. CDR3 coding DNA: TGTGCCAGCAGCTTCCCCGGACTTACCTACGAGCAGTACTTC.

The gene calls are TRBV19 and TRBJ2-7; D might be TRBD1 (5 bases). With 1 base removed from V and 4 bases from J, the gap between germline ends came to 8 bases. CDR3 length: 13 amino acids. Germline CDR1 LNHDA, CDR2 SQIVND (reference sequence). CDR3 in DNA: TGTGCCAGTAGTATAGGACAGTCGTACGAGCAGTACTTC. Amino acids: CASSIGQSYEQYF. The full variable domain, completed using reference TRBV19 and TRBJ2-7, is DGGITQSPKYLFRKEGQNVTLSCEQNLNHDAMYWYRQDPGQGLRLIYYSQIVNDFQKGDIAEGYSVSREKKESFPLTVTSAQKNPTAFYLCASSIGQSYEQYFGPGTRLTVT.

The chain is built from TRBV6-1 and TRBJ2-7; possibly TRBD2 for D (6 bases). From germline, CDR1 is MNHNS and CDR2 SASEGT. Trimming pared 8 bases from V and 2 bases from J, leaving 13 bases between. CDR3 length: 13 amino acids. CDR3 residues: CASGDFSAYEQYF. CDR3 in DNA: TGTGCCAGCGGGGACTTTTCCGCCTACGAGCAGTACTTC.

The chain joins TRBV7-9 to TRBJ1-2; D unclear. Germline CDR1 is SEHNR and CDR2 is FQNEAQ (reference sequence). The CDR3 covers 14 residues. Trimming removed 6 bases at V and 0 bases at J, with 11 bases between. The CDR3 is CASSLPTSNYGYTF. The CDR3 region has the DNA TGTGCCAGCAGTTTACCTACTTCTAACTATGGCTACACCTTC. Combining the CDR3 with reference TRBV7-9 and TRBJ1-2 gives the whole variable domain DTGVSQNPRHKITKRGQNVTFRCDPISEHNRLYWYRQTLGQGPEFLTYFQNEAQLEKSRLLSDRFSAERPKGSFSTLEIQRTEQGDSAMYLCASSLPTSNYGYTFGSGTRLTVV.

V gene TRBV5-1 combines with J gene TRBJ1-2; TRBD1 might be the D (6 bases). The V end was cut by 0 bases, the J end by 6 bases, with 12 bases between. CDR1 SGHRS and CDR2 YFSETQ come from the germline V gene. This CDR3 comprises 14 residues. DNA of the CDR3: TGCGCCAGCAGCTTGGGGGGGCGCTCCGATGGCTACACCTTC. Translation: CASSLGGRSDGYTF.

The table lists this clone with a count of one. CDR3: CASSLEDGEYEQYF. DNA for the CDR3: TGCGCCAGCAGCTTGGAGGACGGGGAATACGAGCAGTACTTC. The genes are TRBV5-1 and TRBJ2-7, with a tentative D call TRBD2 (5 bases). This CDR3 spans 14 amino acids. CDR1 and CDR2 (germline): SGHRS, YFSETQ. V dropped 0 bases and J dropped 4 bases, with 11 bases sitting between them.

CDR3 DNA sequence: TGTGCCAGCAGCTTAGATGGCGGGACGTACCAAGAGACCCAGTACTTC. Translated, it gives CASSLDGGTYQETQYF. The chain couples TRBV11-2 to TRBJ2-5, with D perhaps TRBD2 (6 bases). CDR3 length equals 16 residues. The germline CDR1 and CDR2 sequences are SGHAT and FQNNGV. Deletions cut 0 bases from V and 0 bases from J, with 11 bases between.

This chain connects TRBV6-1 to TRBJ1-5; D ambiguous. Trimming pared 2 bases from V and 2 bases from J, leaving 13 bases between. Per the germline V gene, CDR1 is MNHNS and CDR2 is SASEGT. CDR3 size: 16 residues. CDR3 nucleotides: TGTGCCAGCAGTGAACGGTACTTAACTGGCAATCAGCCCCAGCATTTT. Translated, it gives CASSERYLTGNQPQHF.

V and J are TRBV5-1 and TRBJ2-1, with 10 positions matching TRBD1. The CDR3 loop spans 15 amino acids. The V gene's germline CDR1 is SGHRS and CDR2 YFSETQ. Unmatched junction bases numbered 2, after V lost 0 bases and J lost 5 bases. CDR3 residues: CASSLGGTGDNEQFF. Here the CDR3 DNA reads TGCGCCAGCAGCTTGGGGGGGACAGGGGACAATGAGCAGTTCTTC.

The V call is TRBV7-9, the J call TRBJ2-7, with D tentatively TRBD2 (6 bases). The CDR3 sequence is 16 residues long. V lost 5 bases and J lost 2, with 19 bases in between. Germline CDR1 reads SEHNR; CDR2 reads FQNEAQ (reference sequence). The CDR3 loop is CASSHLSAGTTYEQYF. The DNA of the CDR3 is TGTGCCAGCAGCCATTTGTCGGCGGGGACGACCTACGAGCAGTACTTC.

V gene TRBV5-1 combines with J gene TRBJ2-7; 9 nucleotides agree with TRBD2. Losses at the gene ends were 0 bases for V and 5 bases for J; bases not matched to a gene: 3. The length of the CDR3 is 14 residues. Germline V gene lookup returns CDR1 SGHRS and CDR2 YFSETQ. In DNA, the CDR3 is TGCGCCAGCAGCTTGGGCGGGAGGGCCAACGAGCAGTACTTC. It codes for CASSLGGRANEQYF.

The chain links TRBV30 to TRBJ1-2, with D hard to call. Trimming took off 1 base at V and 5 bases at J, with 8 bases between the two ends. The length of the CDR3 is 12 residues. Looked up from germline, CDR1 is GTSNPN and CDR2 is SVGIG (reference sequence). The CDR3 coding sequence is TGTGCCTGGAGTGACGGGAGTTATGGCTACACCTTC. Encoded protein: CAWSDGSYGYTF.

This sequence joins TRBV19 and TRBJ2-1; TRBD1 aligns across 11 bases. V lost 3 bases and J lost 8; bases outside the gene matches: 6. Germline lookup yields CDR1 LNHDA and CDR2 SQIVND (reference sequence). This CDR3 has 15 residues. The DNA for the CDR3 is TGTGCCAGTAGTATTTCCGGGACAGGGGGGCATGAGCAGTTCTTC. It codes for CASSISGTGGHEQFF.

This rearrangement joins TRBV27 to TRBJ1-1; D is unresolved. The ends were cut back, 3 bases at V and 7 bases at J, with 9 bases in the middle. Germline assignment: CDR1 MNHEY and CDR2 SMNVEV (reference sequence). The CDR3 length is 12 residues. CDR3 coding DNA: TGTGCCAGCAGTTTGCGAAACGGTGAAGCTTTCTTT. Encoded protein: CASSLRNGEAFF.

The gene calls are TRBV29-1 and TRBJ1-3, with a weak D call TRBD1 (5 bases). Germline CDR1 reads SQVTM; CDR2 reads ANQGSEA. The CDR3 extends over 13 amino acids. Trimming stripped 7 bases from V and 0 bases from J, with 10 bases between. The CDR3 loop is CSADSDSGNTIYF. The CDR3 nucleotides read TGCAGCGCTGACAGTGACTCTGGAAACACCATATATTTT. Drawing the rest from reference TRBV29-1 and TRBJ1-3, the complete variable domain is SAVISQKPSRDICQRGTSLTIQCQVDSQVTMMFWYRQQPGQSLTLIATANQGSEATYESGFVIDKFPISRPNLTFSTLTVSNMSPEDSSIYLCSADSDSGNTIYFGEGSWLTVV.

This chain uses TRBV7-9 with TRBJ2-5; 12 nucleotides line up with TRBD2. The CDR3 runs to 16 residues. The V gene end was trimmed by 6 bases and the J gene end by 4 bases; junction bases not matched to a gene: 9. Germline assignment: CDR1 SEHNR and CDR2 FQNEAQ (reference sequence). This chain's CDR3 is CASSRTSGDFRETQYF. CDR3 coding DNA: TGTGCCAGCAGTCGGACTAGCGGGGATTTTAGAGAGACCCAGTACTTC.

This chain connects TRBV5-1 to TRBJ2-7, with a tentative D call TRBD1 (5 bases). This CDR3 spans 14 amino acids. V was cut by 0 bases and J by 4 bases, with 11 bases left in between. Per the germline V gene, CDR1 is SGHRS and CDR2 is YFSETQ. CDR3 residues: CASSLGVRVYEQYF. Written as DNA, the CDR3 is TGCGCCAGCAGCTTGGGGGTCAGGGTTTACGAGCAGTACTTC.

The rearrangement joins TRBV7-9 to TRBJ2-7; D possibly corresponds to TRBD1 (5 bases). V was cut by 1 base and J by 2 bases, with 12 bases left in between. Germline-derived CDR1 and CDR2 are SEHNR and FQNEAQ (reference sequence). The CDR3 loop spans 15 amino acids. The CDR3 loop is CASSLGGARAYEQYF. The CDR3 DNA sequence: TGTGCCAGCAGCTTAGGTGGGGCGCGTGCCTACGAGCAGTACTTC.

This chain joins TRBV6-1 and TRBJ2-7, with 7 bases that match TRBD1. The CDR3 runs to 17 residues. Looked up from germline, CDR1 is MNHNS and CDR2 is SASEGT. Trimming removed 3 bases from V and 6 bases from J; junction bases left unmatched: 17. The CDR3 DNA follows: TGTGCCAGCAGTGACGTACGGCTCCGGGACAGAGCTCTCGAGCAGTACTTC. This gives the protein CASSDVRLRDRALEQYF.

The CDR3 region is CASSKPSGGDTDTQYF. CDR3 DNA sequence: TGCGCCAGCAGCAAACCTAGCGGGGGTGACACAGATACGCAGTATTTT. The chain employs TRBV5-1 and TRBJ2-3; 10 bases line up with TRBD2. Trimming removed 4 bases from V and 2 bases from J; junction bases left unmatched: 7. Germline CDR1 and CDR2: SGHRS and YFSETQ. This CDR3 comprises 16 residues.

V gene TRBV29-1 combines with J gene TRBJ2-3, with D possibly TRBD1 on 6 matching bases. In germline, CDR1 is SQVTM, CDR2 ANQGSEA. V was trimmed by 7 bases and J by 3 bases, leaving 14 bases between them. The CDR3 has 13 amino acids. This CDR3 reads CSGGLRGTDTQYF. For the CDR3, the DNA is TGCAGCGGGGGGCTAAGGGGGACAGATACGCAGTATTTT.

The chain has TRBV5-4 and TRBJ2-3, with unresolved D. V shed 0 bases and J shed 2 bases, with 10 bases lying between them. This CDR3 has 15 amino acids. The V gene's germline CDR1 is SGHNT and CDR2 YYREEE (reference sequence). DNA for the CDR3: TGTGCCAGCAGCTTGGGAGCCTGGGCCACAGATACGCAGTATTTT. Translating it yields CASSLGAWATDTQYF.

V usage is TRBV4-2 and J usage is TRBJ2-4; TRBD2 matches 9 bases. The J segment lost 0 bases and the V segment lost 0 bases, leaving 12 bases of the junction unmatched. Germline CDR1 and CDR2: LGHNA and YNFKEQ. CDR3 length: 20 amino acids. This CDR3 is CASSQDSRTSVKGAKNIQYF. The CDR3 DNA reads TGTGCCAGCAGCCAAGATTCGCGGACTAGCGTGAAGGGAGCCAAAAACATTCAGTACTTC.

This chain connects TRBV5-6 to TRBJ1-6; TRBD1 matches at 7 bases. CDR3 size: 15 residues. The V gene's germline CDR1 is SGHDT and CDR2 YYEEEE. V lost 4 bases to trimming and J lost 4 bases; unmatched junction nucleotides: 5. CDR3 DNA: TGTGCCAGCAGCGAAACAGGGGCGTATAATTCACCCCTCCACTTT. Translation: CASSETGAYNSPLHF.

The chain employs TRBV19 and TRBJ2-5; D ambiguous. The CDR3 consists of 15 residues. V lost 0 bases to trimming and J lost 1 base, with 9 bases between them. Germline assignment: CDR1 LNHDA and CDR2 SQIVND (reference sequence). CDR3 sequence reads: CASSIDGPIQETQYF. For the CDR3, the DNA is TGTGCCAGTAGTATAGATGGGCCGATCCAAGAGACCCAGTACTTC.